The 15 T cell receptor beta chains presented below share a single source sample, sequenced in a study of early T cells in non-severe SARS-CoV-2 infection. In TCRdb, the 5' RACE reads were re-called with MiXCR into one record per CDR3 protein. Here the sample spans roughly 57,000 distinct CDR3 sequences, 9.5% to 15% being singletons. Sequenced here: whole blood, sampled at baseline. These TCRs come from an adult who was a healthcare worker with PCR-confirmed SARS-CoV-2 infection or an uninfected control (not recorded which).

This clonotype came up a few times. The chain joins TRBV15 to TRBJ2-3; maybe TRBD2 (5 bases). The length of the CDR3 is 13 residues. Trimming left V 3 bases short and J 11 bases short, with 15 bases between. CDR1 and CDR2 (germline): LNHNV, YYDKDF (reference sequence). This chain's CDR3 is CATSRVPSGGQYF. CDR3 in DNA: TGTGCCACCAGCAGGGTACCGAGCGGCGGGCAGTATTTT.

This clonotype was observed a handful of times. The chain recombines TRBV6-2 or TRBV6-3 with TRBJ2-3; possible D gene TRBD2, 6 bases. Trimming pared 0 bases from V and 6 bases from J, leaving 16 bases between. This CDR3 comprises 16 residues. Germline V gives CDR1 MNHEY, CDR2 SVGEGT. In DNA, the CDR3 is TGTGCCAGCAGTTACTCGAGGGAAAGGGAGGTGGATACGCAGTATTTT. Residues: CASSYSREREVDTQYF.

A few counts support this clonotype. The gene calls are TRBV27 and TRBJ2-7; D not resolved. This CDR3 spans 13 amino acids. Deletions cut 3 bases from V and 4 bases from J, with 10 bases between. The germline gives CDR1 MNHEY, CDR2 SMNVEV (reference sequence). CDR3 nucleotides: TGTGCCAGCAGTTTGAGTCAGAGGTACGAGCAGTACTTC. Encoded protein: CASSLSQRYEQYF.

This clonotype was recorded at least ten times. The J gene is TRBJ2-5, the V gene TRBV12-3 or TRBV12-4; D gene unclear. This CDR3 has 13 amino acids. The V and J ends lost 6 bases and 1 base respectively, with 9 bases between them. The CDR3 nucleotides read TGTGCCAGCAGCCTCCAAACCCAAGAGACCCAGTACTTC. Protein sequence: CASSLQTQETQYF.

This clonotype was observed a few times. V usage is TRBV11-2 and J usage is TRBJ2-5; maybe TRBD1 (5 bases). Germline V CDR1 and CDR2: SGHAT, FQNNGV. V shed 5 bases and J shed 0 bases, with 13 bases lying between them. The CDR3 runs to 15 residues. CDR3 region: CASSPILGDQETQYF. As DNA, the CDR3 is TGTGCCAGCAGCCCTATTCTAGGGGACCAAGAGACCCAGTACTTC. The full variable domain, completed using reference TRBV11-2 and TRBJ2-5, is EAGVAQSPRYKIIEKRQSVAFWCNPISGHATLYWYQQILGQGPKLLIQFQNNGVVDDSQLPKDRFSAERLKGVDSTLKIQPAKLEDSAVYLCASSPILGDQETQYFGPGTRLLVL.

In its sample, this clonotype was seen a few times. V and J are TRBV10-3 and TRBJ1-6, with TRBD1 matching 7 bases. The germline gives CDR1 ENHRY, CDR2 SYGVKD. V lost 0 bases and J lost 6; bases outside the gene matches: 2. The CDR3 consists of 15 residues. CDR3 loop: CAISESRDSNSPLHF. In DNA form, the CDR3 reads TGTGCCATCAGTGAGTCCCGGGACAGTAATTCACCCCTCCACTTT.

The rearrangement uses TRBV28 and TRBJ1-1; D ambiguous. The V gene lost 2 bases and the J gene lost 0 bases, with 10 bases spanning the gap. CDR3 length equals 15 residues. Germline V gene sequence: CDR1 MDHEN, CDR2 SYDVKM. The chain's CDR3 is CASSLTSPLNTEAFF. The CDR3 nucleotides are TGTGCCAGCAGTTTAACCTCACCCCTGAACACTGAAGCTTTCTTT.

This clonotype was observed at least ten times. V usage is TRBV5-5 and J usage is TRBJ2-4; 7 nucleotides agree with TRBD1. The V gene's germline CDR1 is SGHKS and CDR2 YYEKEE (reference sequence). The length of the CDR3 is 14 residues. The V and J ends lost 2 bases and 5 bases, in that order; junction bases with no gene match: 4. CDR3 amino acids: CASSFGQGENIQYF. The CDR3 DNA follows: TGTGCCAGCAGCTTTGGGCAGGGGGAAAACATTCAGTACTTC.

This clonotype turned up a few times. The chain is built from TRBV6-1 and TRBJ1-5, with D tentatively TRBD1 (6 bases). Germline V gene sequence: CDR1 MNHNS, CDR2 SASEGT. V lost 2 bases to trimming and J lost 9 bases, with 8 bases between them. The CDR3 loop spans 12 amino acids. CDR3 sequence (DNA): TGTGCCAGCAGTGAAACAGGGCTGCCCCAGCATTTT. This gives the protein CASSETGLPQHF.

J is TRBJ2-5 and V is TRBV10-3; D unclear. Germline V gives CDR1 ENHRY, CDR2 SYGVKD. V lost 8 bases and J 2 bases, leaving 6 bases between the germline ends. This CDR3 has 11 residues. The DNA of the CDR3 is TGTGCCATCGCAGGTCAAGAGACCCAGTACTTC. Its translation is CAIAGQETQYF.

The chain employs TRBV20-1 and TRBJ2-7, with TRBD2 as a possible D gene (5 bases). Per the germline V gene, CDR1 is DFQATT and CDR2 is SNEGSKA (reference sequence). CDR3 size: 16 residues. Trimming stripped 0 bases from V and 0 bases from J, with 15 bases between. For the CDR3, the DNA is TGCAGTGCTAGAGATCCGGCGGGCCTTAGCTCCTACGAGCAGTACTTC. Translated: CSARDPAGLSSYEQYF.

The chain has TRBV27 and TRBJ2-2; no clear D. CDR3 size: 17 residues. CDR1 and CDR2 (germline): MNHEY, SMNVEV (reference sequence). The V end was cut by 2 bases, the J end by 0 bases, with 13 bases between. The CDR3 nucleotides read TGTGCCAGCAGTTTAAAGTCTTCGGGCCCGAACACCGGGGAGCTGTTTTTT. It codes for CASSLKSSGPNTGELFF.

The V and J genes are TRBV6-1 and TRBJ1-1, with no clear D. Trimming pared 1 base from V and 1 base from J, leaving 4 bases between. CDR1 MNHNS and CDR2 SASEGT come from the germline V gene. This CDR3 comprises 13 residues. The CDR3, as DNA: TGTGCCAGCAGTGAAGTTTGGAACACTGAAGCTTTCTTT. The encoded protein is CASSEVWNTEAFF.

The chain carries TRBV12-3 or TRBV12-4 and TRBJ2-2; the D is unclear. V was shortened by 5 bases and J by 5 bases, with 15 bases between the two germline ends. The CDR3 spans 15 residues. The CDR3 region is CASSPNFQQTGELFF. The CDR3 bases are TGTGCCAGCAGTCCTAATTTTCAACAGACCGGGGAGCTGTTTTTT.

J is TRBJ2-3 and V is TRBV7-3, with a weak D call TRBD2 (6 bases). V was cut by 2 bases and J by 4 bases, with 10 bases left in between. The CDR3 extends over 14 amino acids. Germline V gene lookup returns CDR1 SGHTA and CDR2 FQGTGA. CDR3 sequence reads: CASSLLGGPDTQYF. The CDR3 DNA reads as TGTGCCAGCAGCTTATTGGGAGGCCCAGATACGCAGTATTTT.